These 22 T cell receptor beta chains were sequenced from one sample in a study of T cell repertoires in cytomegalovirus infection. TCRdb reprocessed the reads with MiXCR, giving one entry per CDR3 protein. Of hundreds of thousands of distinct CDR3 sequences in the sample, 20% to 25% are singletons; the top ten hold around 8%. Sequencing input: CD8+ T cells from PBMCs. These receptor sequences come from a human donor in good health (CMV status not recorded). Some clones in this sample may be carry-over from other donors' samples.

This clonotype was seen ten or more times. The J gene is TRBJ1-2, the V gene TRBV29-1; TRBD1 matches at 8 bases. This CDR3 has 16 residues. In germline, CDR1 is SQVTM, CDR2 ANQGSEA. After removal of 0 bases from V and 5 bases from J, the junction contained 11 bases not matched to a gene. The CDR3 bases are TGCAGCGTTGAAGAGGGGGAGATCGGGACAGGTTATGGCTACACCTTC. This translates into CSVEEGEIGTGYGYTF.

The V gene is TRBV7-9, the J gene TRBJ2-5; the match to TRBD2 covers 9 bases. CDR3 length: 16 residues. The ends lost 5 bases at V and 4 bases at J; junction bases unmatched: 11. Germline-derived CDR1 and CDR2 are SEHNR and FQNEAQ (reference sequence). The CDR3 DNA sequence: TGTGCCAGCAGCCCCCTCCGAGCGGGGGGCCGAGAGACCCAGTACTTC. Protein: CASSPLRAGGRETQYF.

This clonotype was recorded a few times. The chain has TRBV6-2 or TRBV6-3 and TRBJ2-7; D unclear. The CDR3 length is 13 residues. Per the germline V gene, CDR1 is MNHEY and CDR2 is SVGEGT. Trimming removed 6 bases from V and 2 bases from J, with 11 bases in between. The DNA for the CDR3 is TGTGCCAGCAGGCTGGACGTCCCCTACGAGCAGTACGTC. This gives the protein CASRLDVPYEQYV.

This clonotype was observed a few times. The CDR3 coding sequence is TGTGCCAGCTGTGCGGGACAGGACTACGAGCAGTACTTC. This encodes CASCAGQDYEQYF. This chain connects TRBV28 to TRBJ2-7; 8 positions match TRBD1. Trimming removed 8 bases from V and 3 bases from J; junction bases left unmatched: 6. This CDR3 region has 13 residues. The V gene's germline CDR1 is MDHEN and CDR2 SYDVKM.

The rearrangement joins TRBV12-3 or TRBV12-4 to TRBJ2-5, with 10 bases identical to TRBD1. Germline trimming cut 7 bases from V and 3 bases from J; bases unmatched to any gene: 14. CDR3 size: 17 residues. The CDR3 region is CASINIPGQGKEETQYF. The CDR3 DNA reads TGTGCCAGCATTAACATACCGGGACAGGGGAAGGAAGAGACCCAGTACTTC.

This clonotype was recorded at least ten times. This chain links TRBV12-5 with TRBJ2-1; possible D gene TRBD1, 6 bases. Germline V lookup: CDR1 LGHNT, CDR2 FRNRAP. Between the trimmed V and J ends, which lost 3 bases and 7 bases, there was a span of 13 bases. This CDR3 has 14 residues. The CDR3 sequence is CASGLGYRENEQFF. Written as DNA, the CDR3 is TGTGCTAGTGGTTTAGGGTACAGGGAGAATGAGCAGTTCTTC. Drawing the rest from reference TRBV12-5 and TRBJ2-1, the complete variable domain is DARVTQTPRHKVTEMGQEVTMRCQPILGHNTVFWYRQTMMQGLELLAYFRNRAPLDDSGMPKDRFSAEMPDATLATLKIQPSEPRDSAVYFCASGLGYRENEQFFGPGTRLTVL.

The chain joins TRBV27 to TRBJ1-1; D is perhaps TRBD1 (5 bases). The CDR3 is made up of 13 amino acids. Deletions cut 0 bases from V and 6 bases from J, with 8 bases between. Germline-derived CDR1 and CDR2 are MNHEY and SMNVEV (reference sequence). CDR3 region: CASSLSDTAEAFF. The DNA of the CDR3 is TGTGCCAGCAGTTTATCGGACACGGCTGAAGCTTTCTTT.

Ten or more counts support this clonotype. The J gene is TRBJ1-1, the V gene TRBV6-2 or TRBV6-3; D is uncertain. Between the trimmed V and J ends, which lost 0 bases and 10 bases, there was a span of 15 bases. The CDR3 loop spans 14 amino acids. Germline CDR1 MNHEY, CDR2 SVGEGT. CDR3 bases: TGTGCCAGCAGTTACTCACAGCTCCAAAAGGTAGCTTTCTTT. Protein product: CASSYSQLQKVAFF.

This clonotype was picked up many times. V is TRBV6-2 or TRBV6-3 and J is TRBJ2-7, with TRBD1 matching over 7 bases. V gave up 4 bases and J gave up 4 bases; unmatched junction bases: 4. The V gene's germline CDR1 is MNHEY and CDR2 SVGEGT. There are 13 residues in the CDR3. For the CDR3, the DNA is TGTGCCAGCAGTTCGGGACAGCTTTACGAGCAGTACGTC. This codes for CASSSGQLYEQYV.

This clonotype was recorded many times. The chain recombines TRBV6-6 with TRBJ2-1; possible D gene TRBD2, 6 bases. Germline values: CDR1 MNHNY, CDR2 SVGAGI (reference sequence). V was clipped by 7 bases and J by 9 bases, with 13 bases between them. The length of the CDR3 is 12 residues. The DNA of the CDR3 is TGTGCCAGCACCATCTTCGGGGGTGAGCAGTTCTTC. Translated: CASTIFGGEQFF.

This clonotype was seen many times. The chain uses TRBV4-1 and TRBJ2-1; TRBD1 matches at 8 bases. CDR3 length: 14 residues. Germline CDR1 and CDR2: MGHRA and YSYEKL. V lost 2 bases and J lost 9; bases outside the gene matches: 6. CDR3 loop: CASSQKTGAREQFF. Here the CDR3 DNA reads TGCGCCAGCAGCCAAAAGACAGGGGCCCGTGAGCAGTTCTTC.

This clonotype occurred a few times. The V gene is TRBV13, the J gene TRBJ1-2; perhaps TRBD1 as D (5 bases). Germline assignment: CDR1 PRHDT and CDR2 FYEKMQ (reference sequence). The CDR3 covers 15 residues. The V gene lost 0 bases and the J gene lost 6 bases, with 14 bases spanning the gap. CDR3 DNA: TGTGCCAGCAGCTTAGGGGGACCCCGGGGGAATGGCTACACCTTC. It is translated as CASSLGGPRGNGYTF.

The chain recombines TRBV5-1 with TRBJ2-2; TRBD1 matches 10 bases. The CDR3 is 16 residues long. J was trimmed by 5 bases and V by 4 bases; bases with no gene match: 8. Germline V gene data show CDR1 as SGHRS and CDR2 as YFSETQ. CDR3 nucleotides: TGCGCCAGCAGCCCCCGGACAGGGGGTGGTACCGGGGAGCTGTTTTTT. This sequence encodes CASSPRTGGGTGELFF.

This clonotype showed up many times. This chain connects TRBV28 to TRBJ2-7; D might be TRBD2 (5 bases). CDR1 is MDHEN and CDR2 is SYDVKM in the germline V gene. Deletions cut 3 bases from V and 7 bases from J, with 16 bases between. The CDR3 spans 14 residues. CDR3 nucleotides: TGTGCCAGCAGTTTTGGAACAGACTACGTGGAGCAGTACGTC. Translating it yields CASSFGTDYVEQYV.

The rearrangement links TRBV7-3 to TRBJ2-1; no definite D call. With 5 bases removed from V and 7 bases from J, the gap between germline ends came to 15 bases. The CDR3 spans 14 residues. Per the germline V gene, CDR1 is SGHTA and CDR2 is FQGTGA. CDR3 sequence reads: CASSPPGHPNEQFF. In nucleotides, the CDR3 is TGTGCCAGCAGCCCCCCGGGTCATCCTAATGAGCAGTTCTTC.

The chain carries TRBV6-2 or TRBV6-3 and TRBJ1-4; D gene unclear. The CDR3 consists of 15 residues. The germline V and J ends were trimmed by 2 bases and 3 bases, with 10 bases remaining between them. Germline CDR1 and CDR2: MNHEY and SVGEGT. CDR3 nucleotides: TGTGCCAGCAGTTACCCGACACCTGCTAATGAAAAACTGTTTTTT. The encoded protein is CASSYPTPANEKLFF.

The chain has TRBV28 and TRBJ1-5; D is ambiguous. V lost 6 bases, J lost 6 bases, and 24 bases lay in between. Germline-derived CDR1 and CDR2 are MDHEN and SYDVKM. There are 17 residues in the CDR3. CDR3 region: CASRFIQSGSGRQPQHF. CDR3 DNA sequence: TGTGCCAGCAGGTTCATACAATCGGGGTCCGGGCGTCAGCCCCAGCATTTT.

This clonotype has more than one count but fewer than ten. The chain employs TRBV27 and TRBJ2-2; D is perhaps TRBD2 (6 bases). Germline values: CDR1 MNHEY, CDR2 SMNVEV (reference sequence). The CDR3 length is 11 residues. The germline V and J ends were trimmed by 10 bases and 6 bases, with 9 bases remaining between them. CDR3 DNA sequence: TGTGCCATCGCTAGCGCCGGGGAGCTGTTTTTT. This gives the protein CAIASAGELFF.

The sample holds a few counts of this clonotype. The rearrangement links TRBV12-3 or TRBV12-4 to TRBJ2-7; a weak D match, TRBD1 (6 bases). This CDR3 region has 13 residues. The V gene lost 10 bases and the J gene lost 0 bases, with 13 bases spanning the gap. DNA for the CDR3: TGTGCCATCCCCGGGACATTCTCCTACGAGCAGTACTTC. It encodes CAIPGTFSYEQYF.

The V gene is TRBV4-1, the J gene TRBJ2-3; TRBD1 matches 7 bases. The germline V gene encodes CDR1 MGHRA and CDR2 YSYEKL. The CDR3 is 15 residues long. The trim removed 5 bases at V and 2 bases at J, leaving 7 bases unmatched. In DNA form, the CDR3 reads TGCGCCAGCAGCGTACAGGGGCCCGACACAGATACGCAGTATTTT. It encodes CASSVQGPDTDTQYF.

This clonotype appeared many times. This sequence joins TRBV12-3 or TRBV12-4 and TRBJ2-5; 12 nucleotides match TRBD1. CDR3 length: 16 amino acids. Trimming removed 5 bases from V and 5 bases from J; junction bases left unmatched: 9. The CDR3 region is CASSPGQGALWETQYF. The CDR3 nucleotides read TGTGCCAGCAGTCCGGGACAGGGGGCTCTGTGGGAGACCCAGTACTTC.

This chain uses TRBV20-1 with TRBJ1-1; D is possibly TRBD1 (6 bases). Germline V CDR1 and CDR2: DFQATT, SNEGSKA (reference sequence). V shed 6 bases and J shed 2 bases, with 10 bases lying between them. The CDR3 is 12 residues long. The DNA for the CDR3 is TGCAGTGCCTGGGACATCAACACTGAAGCTTTCTTT. Translating it yields CSAWDINTEAFF.